This T cell receptor beta chain was documented in a study of cytomegalovirus exposure and HLA in healthy donors. Study overall: Around 80 million unique TCRs from HLA-typed donors were held in an early data release. Findings and limits, study-wide: Later analysis revealed greater clonal expansion in HLA-associated TCR beta chains than in equally common others.

This clone was recorded once. The antigen remains undetermined. Germline CDR1 reads SGHAT; CDR2 reads FQNNGV. The V segment lost 0 bases and the J segment 4 bases; nucleotides outside the gene matches: 4. CDR3 size: 16 residues. 60 Vbeta and 13 Jbeta primers were used in PCR. Original methodology: Counted up in a later analysis, unique TCR beta chains came to some 72 million, with around 9.9 million shared. Assay used: immunoSEQ multiplex PCR; TCRdb lists only in-frame clones, some missing. That table supplies the V and J calls and clone size; D and trimming were determined from the DNA. The sample lists about 200,000 clones, roughly four fifths occurring once.

The receptor was isolated from a man in his late teens or twenties in good health and CMV-seronegative. The chain employs TRBV11-2 and TRBJ2-7; 12 bases line up with TRBD2. The source material was PBMCs. The CDR3 region is CASSLDLTSGRYEQYF. CDR3 coding DNA: TGTGCCAGCAGCTTAGATCTGACTAGCGGGAGATACGAGCAGTACTTC.